This entry features one T cell receptor beta chain sequence. This sample stems from a study of regulatory T cells in long-lasting Graves disease. The authors built TCR beta libraries using iRepertoire HTBI primers and Arm-PCR of CDR3 regions. TCRdb re-called the multiplex PCR reads through MiXCR, storing one row per CDR3 protein. Here the sample spans fewer than 650,000 distinct CDR3 sequences, 16% being singletons. Time point meaning: newly diagnosed GD, antithyroid drugs for less than 3 months. RNA extracted from PBMCs served as the sequencing template. Another study also made use of these data, one on T cells in Graves' hyperthyroidism and ophthalmopathy.

The clonotype originates from a man younger than 30 with Graves disease. The material was peripheral blood mononuclear cells (PBMCs), obtained at new diagnosis, from a patient treated with antithyroid drugs.

CDR3: CASSRGEYEQYF. The CDR3, as DNA: TGTGCCAGCAGCCGTGGGGAGTACGAGCAGTACTTC. The chain has TRBV3-1 and TRBJ2-7; TRBD2 might be the D (5 bases). The germline CDR1 and CDR2 sequences are LGHDT and YNNKEL (reference sequence). The CDR3 is 12 residues long. The V end was cut by 4 bases, the J end by 4 bases, with 8 bases between.